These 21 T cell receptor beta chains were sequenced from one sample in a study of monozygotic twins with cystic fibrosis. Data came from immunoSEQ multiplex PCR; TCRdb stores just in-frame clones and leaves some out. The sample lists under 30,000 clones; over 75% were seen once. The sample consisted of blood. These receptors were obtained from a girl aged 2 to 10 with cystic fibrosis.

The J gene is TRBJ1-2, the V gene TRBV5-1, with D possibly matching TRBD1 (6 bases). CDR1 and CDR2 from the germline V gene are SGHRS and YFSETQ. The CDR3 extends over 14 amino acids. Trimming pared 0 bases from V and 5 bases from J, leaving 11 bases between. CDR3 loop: CASSLADSPYGYTF. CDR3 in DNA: TGCGCCAGCAGCTTGGCGGACAGCCCTTATGGCTACACCTTC.

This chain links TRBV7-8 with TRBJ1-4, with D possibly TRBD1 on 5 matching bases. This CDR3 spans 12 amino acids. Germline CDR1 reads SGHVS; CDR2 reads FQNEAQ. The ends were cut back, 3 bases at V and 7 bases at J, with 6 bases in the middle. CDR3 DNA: TGTGCCAGCAGCTTTAGGGGTGAAAAACTGTTTTTT. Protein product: CASSFRGEKLFF.

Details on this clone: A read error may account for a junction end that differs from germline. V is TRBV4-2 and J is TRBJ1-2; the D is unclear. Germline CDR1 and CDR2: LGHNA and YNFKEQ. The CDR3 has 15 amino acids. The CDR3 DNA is TGTGCCAGCAGCCACTCGCCAGGCGGCTCTATAGGCTGCACCTTC. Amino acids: CASSHSPGGSIGCTF.

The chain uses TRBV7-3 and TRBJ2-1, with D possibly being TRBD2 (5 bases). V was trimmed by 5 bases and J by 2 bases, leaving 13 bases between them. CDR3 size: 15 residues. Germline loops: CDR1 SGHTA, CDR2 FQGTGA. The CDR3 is CASSPQTGTYNEQFF. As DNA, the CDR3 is TGTGCCAGCAGCCCTCAGACGGGGACCTACAATGAGCAGTTCTTC. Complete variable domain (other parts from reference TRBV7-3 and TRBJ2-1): GAGVSQTPSNKVTEKGKYVELRCDPISGHTALYWYRQSLGQGPEFLIYFQGTGAADDSGLPNDRFFAVRPEGSVSTLKIQRTERGDSAVYLCASSPQTGTYNEQFFGPGTRLTVL.

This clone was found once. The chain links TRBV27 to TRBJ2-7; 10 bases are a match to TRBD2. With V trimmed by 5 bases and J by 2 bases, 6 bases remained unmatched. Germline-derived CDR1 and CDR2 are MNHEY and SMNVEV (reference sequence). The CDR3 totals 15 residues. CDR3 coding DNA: TGTGCCAGCAGTAGGCTAGCGGGGGTGCCCTACGAGCAGTACTTC. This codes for CASSRLAGVPYEQYF.

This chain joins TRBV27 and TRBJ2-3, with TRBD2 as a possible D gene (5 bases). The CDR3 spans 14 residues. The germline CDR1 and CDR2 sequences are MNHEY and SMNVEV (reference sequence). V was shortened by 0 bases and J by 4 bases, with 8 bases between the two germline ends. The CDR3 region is CASSLSSGADTQYF. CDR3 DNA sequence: TGTGCCAGCAGTTTATCGAGCGGCGCAGATACGCAGTATTTT.

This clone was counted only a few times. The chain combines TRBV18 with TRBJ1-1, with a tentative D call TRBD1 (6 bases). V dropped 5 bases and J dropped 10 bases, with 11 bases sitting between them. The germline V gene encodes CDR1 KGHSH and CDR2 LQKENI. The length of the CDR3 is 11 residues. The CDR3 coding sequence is TGTGCCAGCTCAGATTCCAGGGGAGCTTTCTTT. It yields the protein CASSDSRGAFF. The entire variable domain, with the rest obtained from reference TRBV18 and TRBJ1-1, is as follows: NAGVMQNPRHLVRRRGQEARLRCSPMKGHSHVYWYRQLPEEGLKFMVYLQKENIIDESGMPKERFSAEFPKEGPSILRIQQVVRGDSAAYFCASSDSRGAFFGQGTRLTVV.

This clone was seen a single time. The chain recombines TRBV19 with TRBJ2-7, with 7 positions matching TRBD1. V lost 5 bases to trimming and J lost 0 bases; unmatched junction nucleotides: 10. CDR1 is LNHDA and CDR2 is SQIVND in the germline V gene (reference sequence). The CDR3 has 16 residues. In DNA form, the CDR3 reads TGTGCCAGTAGTGGTAGTGCCGGGACAGACTCCTACGAGCAGTACTTC. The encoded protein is CASSGSAGTDSYEQYF.

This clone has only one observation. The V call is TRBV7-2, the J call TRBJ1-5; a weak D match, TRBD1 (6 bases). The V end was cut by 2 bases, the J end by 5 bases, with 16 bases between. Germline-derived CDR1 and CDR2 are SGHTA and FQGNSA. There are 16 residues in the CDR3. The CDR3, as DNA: TGTGCCAGCAGCTTATCAGGGACAACCCTAGATCAGCCCCAGCATTTT. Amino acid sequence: CASSLSGTTLDQPQHF.

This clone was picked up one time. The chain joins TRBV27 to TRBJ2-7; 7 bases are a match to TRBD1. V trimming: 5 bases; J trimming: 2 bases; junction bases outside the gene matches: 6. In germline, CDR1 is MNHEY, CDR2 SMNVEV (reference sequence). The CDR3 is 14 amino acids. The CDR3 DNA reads TGTGCCAGCAGTCCCTGGGACAGTACCTACGAGCAGTACTTC. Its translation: CASSPWDSTYEQYF.

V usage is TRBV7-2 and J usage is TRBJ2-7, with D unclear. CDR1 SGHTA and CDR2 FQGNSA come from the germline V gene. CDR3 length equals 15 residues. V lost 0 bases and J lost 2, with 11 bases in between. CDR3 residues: CASSLAGRMAYEQYF. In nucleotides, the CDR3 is TGTGCCAGCAGCTTAGCTGGCAGGATGGCCTACGAGCAGTACTTC.

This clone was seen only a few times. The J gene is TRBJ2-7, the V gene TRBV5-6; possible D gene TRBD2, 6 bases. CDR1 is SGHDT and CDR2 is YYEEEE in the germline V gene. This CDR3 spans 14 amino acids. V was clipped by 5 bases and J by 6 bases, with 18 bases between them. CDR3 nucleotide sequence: TGTGCCAGCAGGAACTCGCCGGGACTTGGCGAGCAGTACTTC. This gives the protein CASRNSPGLGEQYF. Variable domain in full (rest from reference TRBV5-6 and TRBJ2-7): DAGVTQSPTHLIKTRGQQVTLRCSPKSGHDTVSWYQQALGQGPQFIFQYYEEEERQRGNFPDRFSGHQFPNYSSELNVNALLLGDSALYLCASRNSPGLGEQYFGPGTRLTVT.

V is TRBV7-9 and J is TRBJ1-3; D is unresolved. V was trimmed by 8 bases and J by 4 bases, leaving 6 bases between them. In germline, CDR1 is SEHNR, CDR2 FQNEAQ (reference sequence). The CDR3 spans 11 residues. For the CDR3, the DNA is TGTGCCAGCGACCAGGGAAACACCATATATTTT. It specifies CASDQGNTIYF.

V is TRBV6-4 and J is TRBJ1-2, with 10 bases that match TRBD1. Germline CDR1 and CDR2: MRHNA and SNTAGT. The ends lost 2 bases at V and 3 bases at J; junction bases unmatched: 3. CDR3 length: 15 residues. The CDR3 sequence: CASSDPTGGYYGYTF. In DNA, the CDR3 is TGTGCCAGCAGTGACCCGACAGGGGGCTACTATGGCTACACCTTC.

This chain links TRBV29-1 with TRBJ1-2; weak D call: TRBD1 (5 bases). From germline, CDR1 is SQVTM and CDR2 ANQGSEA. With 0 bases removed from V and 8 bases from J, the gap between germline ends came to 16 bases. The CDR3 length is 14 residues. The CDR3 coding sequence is TGCAGCGTTGAAGATCCAGCGCGGGGCAACGGCTACACCTTC. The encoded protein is CSVEDPARGNGYTF.

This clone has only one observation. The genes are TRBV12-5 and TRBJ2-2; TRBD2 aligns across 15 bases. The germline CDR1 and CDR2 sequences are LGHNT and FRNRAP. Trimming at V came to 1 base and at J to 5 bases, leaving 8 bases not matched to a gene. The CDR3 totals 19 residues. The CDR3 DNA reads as TGTGCTAGTGGTTTGGCATACGGGACTAGCGGGGGGCAGACCGGGGAGCTGTTTTTT. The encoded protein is CASGLAYGTSGGQTGELFF.

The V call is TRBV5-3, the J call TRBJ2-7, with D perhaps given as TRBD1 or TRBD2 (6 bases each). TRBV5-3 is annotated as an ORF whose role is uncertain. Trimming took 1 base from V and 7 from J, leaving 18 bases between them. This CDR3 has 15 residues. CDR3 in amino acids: CARSLIRNRAGEQYF. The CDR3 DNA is TGTGCCAGAAGCTTGATTCGAAACAGGGCGGGAGAGCAGTACTTC.

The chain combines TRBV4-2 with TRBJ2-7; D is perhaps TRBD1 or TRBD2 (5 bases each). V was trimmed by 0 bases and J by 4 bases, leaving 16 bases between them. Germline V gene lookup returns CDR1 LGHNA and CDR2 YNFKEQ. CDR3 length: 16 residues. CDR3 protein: CASSQDGAPGKYEQYF. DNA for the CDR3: TGTGCCAGCAGCCAAGATGGGGCACCGGGAAAATACGAGCAGTACTTC.

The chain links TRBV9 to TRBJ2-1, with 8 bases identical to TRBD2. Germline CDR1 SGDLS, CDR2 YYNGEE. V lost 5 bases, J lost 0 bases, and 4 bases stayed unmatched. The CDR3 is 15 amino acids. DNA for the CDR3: TGTGCCAGCAGTTTACTAGCGGCCTCCTACAATGAGCAGTTCTTC. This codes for CASSLLAASYNEQFF.

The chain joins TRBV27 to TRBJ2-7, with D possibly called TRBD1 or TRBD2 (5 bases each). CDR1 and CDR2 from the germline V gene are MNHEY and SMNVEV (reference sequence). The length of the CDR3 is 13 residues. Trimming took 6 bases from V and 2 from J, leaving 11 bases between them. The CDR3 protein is CASRAGTAYEQYF. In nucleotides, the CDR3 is TGTGCCAGCAGAGCCGGGACGGCCTACGAGCAGTACTTC.

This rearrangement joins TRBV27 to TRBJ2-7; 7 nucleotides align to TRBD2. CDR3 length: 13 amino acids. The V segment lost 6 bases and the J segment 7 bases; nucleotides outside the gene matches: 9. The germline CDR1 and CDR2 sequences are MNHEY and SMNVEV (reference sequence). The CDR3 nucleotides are TGTGCCAGCAGCTACCGGGGAGGGCATGAGCAGTACTTC. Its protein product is CASSYRGGHEQYF.